This record concerns one TCR beta chain sequence. The antigen is undetermined. This sample stems from a study of cytomegalovirus exposure and HLA in healthy donors. Both 60 Vbeta primers and 13 Jbeta primers went into the PCR. Clones were read by immunoSEQ multiplex PCR, and TCRdb kept only the in-frame ones, dropping some. The sample gives about 260,000 clones, 70% to 90% of which show up once; approximately 2% is in the top ten. CDR3 length: 14 amino acids. J gave up 6 bases and V 6 bases, and 8 bases lay outside the gene matches. Germline V lookup: CDR1 SGHTA, CDR2 FQGTGA. Study-level points and caveats: On later analysis, the bulk of CMV-associated TCR beta chains appeared to be HLA-restricted. In a later analysis, 15,000 to 20,000 TCR beta sequences were associated with HLA alleles at 0.05 false discovery rate. Among TCR beta chains of equal frequency, HLA-associated ones were more clonally expanded in a later analysis. There were several of the most significant clusters that appeared linked to common viral pathogens in a later analysis.

The sample comprised PBMCs. The TCR originated in a woman aged 40 to 49 in good health and CMV-seropositive. The genes are TRBV7-3 and TRBJ2-1; 7 bases are a match to TRBD2. CDR3 protein: CASSMSGIRNEQFF. The CDR3 nucleotides are TGTGCCAGCAGTATGAGCGGGATTCGCAATGAGCAGTTCTTC.